These T cell receptor beta chains were read from a single sample in a study of patients and donors after allogeneic stem cell transplantation. A single record per CDR3 protein comes from TCRdb applying MiXCR to the RT-PCR reads. The sample includes about a million distinct CDR3 sequences, roughly 18% of them seen just once. The sequencing input was blood, either unsorted or a sorted T cell fraction (not recorded which). These receptors originate from a human donor who was either an allogeneic HSCT recipient or a stem cell or donor lymphocyte infusion donor (not recorded which). It is not recorded whose cells these are; they may come from a transplant donor. Each CDR3 is given with its conserved first and last residue. D genes are given only for firm matches. Size tells how often a clone was seen (once, few, many) or the class of an expanded clone, and some rows leave it out.

DNA,CDR3,J,D,V,size
TGTGCCAGCAGCGTAGCGCTGAACACTGAAGCTTTCTTT,CASSVALNTEAFF,TRBJ1-1,NA,TRBV9,many
TGTGCCAGCAAGGGGGACTCCCACCCCTACGAGCAGTACTTC,CASKGDSHPYEQYF,TRBJ2-7,NA,TRBV7-8,NA
TGCGCCAGCAGCAGAACTAGCGCCCCACCCTACAATGAGCAGTTCTTC,CASSRTSAPPYNEQFF,TRBJ2-1,TRBD2,TRBV5-1,many
TGTGCCAGCAGCCACCAGGGCCCGACCCAGTACTTC,CASSHQGPTQYF,TRBJ2-5,NA,TRBV5-6,NA
TGCGCCAGCAGCTTACTACTAGCGGGAGGGCCTACCGAGCAGTACTTC,CASSLLLAGGPTEQYF,TRBJ2-7,TRBD2,TRBV5-1,few
TGCAGGGGGCGGGGACAGGGGAGCTCCTACGAGCAGTACTTC,CRGRGQGSSYEQYF,TRBJ2-7,TRBD1,TRBV20-1,few
TGTGCCAGCAGCCGGGCACACCGGGGCGGCAATGAGCAGTTCTTC,CASSRAHRGGNEQFF,TRBJ2-1,NA,TRBV6-1,NA
TGTGCCAGCAGTTACTCGGGGGCTTCAGATACGCAGTATTTT,CASSYSGASDTQYF,TRBJ2-3,NA,TRBV6-5,many
TGTGCCAGCAGCCCCCGGGACAGGGATACCGGGGAGCTGTTTTTT,CASSPRDRDTGELFF,TRBJ2-2,TRBD1,TRBV9,few
TGTGCCAGCAGCCCGCTTCTAGCGGGGGGGAACAATGAGCAGTTCTTC,CASSPLLAGGNNEQFF,TRBJ2-1,TRBD2,TRBV3-1,once
TGCAGTGCTCCCAAGGCTGGAACTAATGAAAAACTGTTTTTT,CSAPKAGTNEKLFF,TRBJ1-4,NA,TRBV20-1,few
TGTGCCAGCAGCTTAACGGGAGCCCTCTCCTACAATGAGCAGTTCTTC,CASSLTGALSYNEQFF,TRBJ2-1,NA,TRBV7-3,NA
TGTGCCAGCAGCCAAGGTCGAATAGCGGGGGGGCAAAATACGCAGTATTTT,CASSQGRIAGGQNTQYF,TRBJ2-3,TRBD2,TRBV14,few
TGTGCCAGCAGTTCCGGGACAGTGGAAGCTTTCTTT,CASSSGTVEAFF,TRBJ1-1,TRBD1,TRBV12-3/TRBV12-4,NA
TGTGCCAGCAGCGGGGGTATCTCTTCACCCCTCCACTTT,CASSGGISSPLHF,TRBJ1-6,NA,TRBV9,many
TGTGCCAGCAGTTCGCCGGGACAGGGATTTCGGGCCCAGTACTTC,CASSSPGQGFRAQYF,TRBJ2-5,TRBD1,TRBV12-3/TRBV12-4,many
TGCGCCAGCAGCTTGGGAGAGGTGGGGTACGAGCAGTACTTC,CASSLGEVGYEQYF,TRBJ2-7,NA,TRBV5-1,few
TGTGCCAGCAGCTTAGAATCAGGGGGGGGAAGGAAAAACATTCAGTACTTC,CASSLESGGGRKNIQYF,TRBJ2-4,NA,TRBV7-9,NA
TGTGCCAGCAGTTTTGGGGGGGGCCTAGCGGGAGAGAAAGAGACCCAGTACTTC,CASSFGGGLAGEKETQYF,TRBJ2-5,TRBD2,TRBV12-3/TRBV12-4,few
TGCAGCGTTAAAAGGCGGGGTTGGGGTCTTTATTTT,CSVKRRGWGLYF,TRBJ1-3,NA,TRBV29-1,NA
TGTGCCACCAGCAGAGGGACTAGCGGGGGGGCGGATACGCAGTATTTT,CATSRGTSGGADTQYF,TRBJ2-3,TRBD2,TRBV15,NA
TGCAGTGCCAGAAAAGACAGGGGCTACACCTTC,CSARKDRGYTF,TRBJ1-2,NA,TRBV20-1,few
TGCGCCAGCAGCTATCTGGACAGTAACACTGAAGCTTTCTTT,CASSYLDSNTEAFF,TRBJ1-1,NA,TRBV5-1,few
TGTGCCAGCAGCGTATCCCTAGGGCGGGAAGAGACCCAGTACTTC,CASSVSLGREETQYF,TRBJ2-5,NA,TRBV9,many
TGCAGTGCTAGCCGCGCGGGAGGCTCCTACAATGAGCAGTTCTTC,CSASRAGGSYNEQFF,TRBJ2-1,TRBD2,TRBV20-1,few
TGTGCCAGCTCACCACAGGCAGATAGACAGCCACTACCTTGGGCCAATGAGCAGTTCTTC,CASSPQADRQPLPWANEQFF,TRBJ2-1,NA,TRBV18,NA
TGCGCCAGCAGCCAAGATCCTTGGACTGCCAGCGGGGACGAGCAGTACTTC,CASSQDPWTASGDEQYF,TRBJ2-7,TRBD2,TRBV4-3,NA
TGCAGCGCCCAGACAGGGACTGAAGCTTTCTTT,CSAQTGTEAFF,TRBJ1-1,TRBD1,TRBV29-1,NA
TGTGCCAGCAGTTTACAGGCGGCGGATACGCAGTATTTT,CASSLQAADTQYF,TRBJ2-3,NA,TRBV27,few
TGTGCCTGGGCGATGGGACAGCTCCCGAGGAACGAGCAGTACTTC,CAWAMGQLPRNEQYF,TRBJ2-7,TRBD1,TRBV30,few
TGTGCCAGCAGCGATAAAACCACAGATACGCAGTATTTT,CASSDKTTDTQYF,TRBJ2-3,NA,TRBV5-4,NA
TGTGCCAGCAGCTTAGAAATGGGGCCCGGGGAGACCCAGTACTTC,CASSLEMGPGETQYF,TRBJ2-5,NA,TRBV11-2,NA
TGTGCCAGCAGTTACTCGCAGGGTAGCTATGGCTACACCTTC,CASSYSQGSYGYTF,TRBJ1-2,NA,TRBV6-5,NA
TGTGCCAGTAGTATTTCTTCGGATAGGGACAGCAATCAGCCCCAGCATTTT,CASSISSDRDSNQPQHF,TRBJ1-5,NA,TRBV19,NA
TGTGCCAGCAGTTTATTCTGGGGGGGGGAAAACGAGCAGTACTTC,CASSLFWGGENEQYF,TRBJ2-7,TRBD2,TRBV27,few
TGTGCCAGCAGCGCCGGGGGAGACACTGAAGCTTTCTTT,CASSAGGDTEAFF,TRBJ1-1,NA,TRBV12-3/TRBV12-4,NA
TGTGCCACCAGCAGAGTTAAGACAGGGACGGGAACTAATGAAAAACTGTTTTTT,CATSRVKTGTGTNEKLFF,TRBJ1-4,TRBD1,TRBV15,NA
TGTGCCAGCAGCGACCCCCCGACTAGCGGGGGGGGCACAGATACGCAGTATTTT,CASSDPPTSGGGTDTQYF,TRBJ2-3,TRBD2,TRBV9,NA
TGTGCCAGCAGTGTCGAGTCTCCCGCCTACGAGCAGTACTTC,CASSVESPAYEQYF,TRBJ2-7,NA,TRBV2,few
TGCAGCGTAGCCCTGGGACAGGGAACCTACGAGCAGTACTTC,CSVALGQGTYEQYF,TRBJ2-7,TRBD1,TRBV29-1,few
TGTGCTAGTGGCCCTGGAGTAGCGGGAACGTACCAAGAGACCCAGTACTTC,CASGPGVAGTYQETQYF,TRBJ2-5,TRBD2,TRBV12-5,NA
TGTGCCTGGAACCCCCAGAGGGCTTACCAAGAGACCCAGTACTTC,CAWNPQRAYQETQYF,TRBJ2-5,NA,TRBV30,NA
TGTGCCACGTCTGCGGGGACAGGGAGGGCCGAGCAGTACTTC,CATSAGTGRAEQYF,TRBJ2-7,TRBD1,TRBV7-9,NA
TGTGCCAGCAGCTTGGCGGGATCACGGAATGGCTACACCTTC,CASSLAGSRNGYTF,TRBJ1-2,NA,TRBV7-9,few
TGTGCTAGCAGCTTGAGTCACCAGGGGAATACGCAGTATTTT,CASSLSHQGNTQYF,TRBJ2-3,NA,TRBV7-7,few
TGCAGTGCTAGAGATGTCCCAGCGAGGGAGACCCAGTACTTC,CSARDVPARETQYF,TRBJ2-5,NA,TRBV20-1,NA
TGTGCCAGCAGCTCTACCGGGACAGGGAATTACGATGGCTACACCTTC,CASSSTGTGNYDGYTF,TRBJ1-2,TRBD1,TRBV7-2,NA
TGCAGTGCTAGAGAGCGAGCGGGAGGATCCTACGAGCAGTACTTC,CSARERAGGSYEQYF,TRBJ2-7,TRBD2,TRBV20-1,NA
TGTGCCAGCAGCTTAGGGATTCATGGAGGGATGAACACTGAAGCTTTCTTT,CASSLGIHGGMNTEAFF,TRBJ1-1,NA,TRBV7-2,many
TGCGCCAGCAGTTCCGTGGACTCTACCGGGTATGGCTACACCTTC,CASSSVDSTGYGYTF,TRBJ1-2,NA,TRBV4-3,few